A selection of T cell receptor beta chains follows, all from one sample in a study of long-term antiretroviral therapy in people with HIV. This table comes from immunoSEQ multiplex PCR, and its TCRdb copy is limited to in-frame clones, with some not included. Of about 42,000 clones detected, 86% appear once; the ten largest clones hold around 5.4%. The source was unsorted PBMCs, collected 0.1 years before starting antiretroviral therapy. These receptors were collected from a woman in her forties or fifties with HIV. Each CDR3 is given with its conserved first and last residue. A D gene is named only where the DNA matches it firmly. Some rows mark clone size as missing; the rest say once, few, many or name a class of expanded clone.

j_gene: TRBJ2-7
v_gene: TRBV7-8
d_gene: -
abundance: once
CDR3aa: CASRTGSEQYF
CDR3nt: TGTGCCAGCAGGACGGGCTCCGAGCAGTACTTC

j_gene: TRBJ2-2
v_gene: TRBV7-9
d_gene: TRBD2
abundance: -
CDR3aa: CASSLGPSGGDRIGELFF
CDR3nt: TGTGCCAGCAGCTTAGGACCGAGCGGGGGGGATAGAATCGGGGAGCTGTTTTTT

j_gene: TRBJ1-2
v_gene: TRBV18
d_gene: TRBD1
abundance: -
CDR3aa: CASSSGQGPYGYTF
CDR3nt: TGTGCCAGCTCAAGTGGACAGGGGCCCTATGGCTACACCTTC

j_gene: TRBJ1-1
v_gene: TRBV2
d_gene: -
abundance: -
CDR3aa: CASSEAAGNTEAFF
CDR3nt: TGTGCCAGCAGTGAAGCGGCAGGGAACACTGAAGCTTTCTTT

j_gene: TRBJ1-1
v_gene: TRBV2
d_gene: TRBD1
abundance: -
CDR3aa: CASSGVRGTGDGAEAFF
CDR3nt: TGTGCCAGCAGTGGGGTTCGAGGGACAGGGGATGGGGCTGAAGCTTTCTTT

j_gene: TRBJ2-3
v_gene: TRBV5-4
d_gene: -
abundance: -
CDR3aa: CASSLVRAPISTDTQYF
CDR3nt: TGTGCCAGCAGCTTGGTCCGGGCCCCGATAAGCACAGATACGCAGTATTTT

j_gene: TRBJ2-1
v_gene: TRBV7-6
d_gene: -
abundance: -
CDR3aa: CASSLEPGTYNEQFF
CDR3nt: TGTGCCAGCAGCTTAGAACCCGGGACATACAATGAGCAGTTCTTC

j_gene: TRBJ1-3
v_gene: TRBV7-2
d_gene: -
abundance: -
CDR3aa: CASSLGWTGRSGNTIYF
CDR3nt: TGTGCCAGCAGCTTAGGCTGGACGGGGAGATCTGGAAACACCATATATTTT

j_gene: TRBJ1-1
v_gene: TRBV27
d_gene: TRBD1
abundance: -
CDR3aa: CASSQGGNTEAFF
CDR3nt: TGTGCCAGCTCCCAGGGGGGGAACACTGAAGCTTTCTTT

j_gene: TRBJ1-1
v_gene: TRBV7-8
d_gene: -
abundance: -
CDR3aa: CASSLVSGKNTEAFF
CDR3nt: TGTGCCAGCAGCTTAGTATCAGGGAAGAACACTGAAGCTTTCTTT

j_gene: TRBJ1-2
v_gene: TRBV7-9
d_gene: TRBD1
abundance: -
CDR3aa: CASSLAGDRAGDGYTF
CDR3nt: TGTGCCAGCAGCTTAGCGGGGGACAGGGCCGGGGATGGCTACACCTTC

j_gene: TRBJ2-1
v_gene: TRBV7-2
d_gene: -
abundance: -
CDR3aa: CASSLSGRGLSGEQFF
CDR3nt: TGTGCCAGCAGCTTATCGGGAAGGGGGTTATCAGGTGAGCAGTTCTTC

j_gene: TRBJ2-7
v_gene: TRBV6-5
d_gene: TRBD1
abundance: -
CDR3aa: CASTTGQGLSYEQYF
CDR3nt: TGTGCCAGCACCACGGGACAGGGGCTATCCTACGAGCAGTACTTC

j_gene: TRBJ2-3
v_gene: TRBV30
d_gene: -
abundance: -
CDR3aa: CAWSVGGRGDTQYF
CDR3nt: TGTGCCTGGAGTGTAGGCGGCCGAGGAGATACGCAGTATTTT

j_gene: TRBJ2-5
v_gene: TRBV29-1
d_gene: -
abundance: -
CDR3aa: CSVEKSRQETQYF
CDR3nt: TGCAGCGTTGAGAAAAGCCGTCAAGAGACCCAGTACTTC

j_gene: TRBJ2-7
v_gene: TRBV2
d_gene: -
abundance: -
CDR3aa: CASSEAAGNGIYEQYF
CDR3nt: TGTGCCAGCAGTGAAGCGGCAGGGAACGGGATCTACGAGCAGTACTTC

j_gene: TRBJ2-7
v_gene: TRBV7-8
d_gene: -
abundance: -
CDR3aa: CASSLAGAGSYEQYF
CDR3nt: TGTGCCAGCAGCTTAGCGGGGGCAGGCTCCTACGAGCAGTACTTC

j_gene: TRBJ2-2
v_gene: TRBV6-4
d_gene: TRBD2
abundance: -
CDR3aa: CASKAGTSGGAGTGELFF
CDR3nt: TGTGCCAGCAAGGCCGGGACTAGCGGGGGGGCTGGTACCGGGGAGCTGTTTTTT

j_gene: TRBJ2-7
v_gene: TRBV7-2
d_gene: TRBD2
abundance: -
CDR3aa: CASSLGLAGYYEQYF
CDR3nt: TGTGCCAGCAGCTTAGGCCTAGCGGGATATTACGAGCAGTACTTC

j_gene: TRBJ1-1
v_gene: TRBV10-3
d_gene: TRBD1
abundance: -
CDR3aa: CAIGEGQGRMGTEAFF
CDR3nt: TGTGCCATCGGGGAGGGACAGGGTCGAATGGGCACTGAAGCTTTCTTT

j_gene: TRBJ2-7
v_gene: TRBV5-6
d_gene: -
abundance: -
CDR3aa: CASSFPDFYEQYF
CDR3nt: TGTGCCAGCAGCTTTCCAGACTTCTACGAGCAGTACTTC

j_gene: TRBJ1-3
v_gene: TRBV4-1
d_gene: TRBD1
abundance: -
CDR3aa: CASSQGRRTGESGNTIYF
CDR3nt: TGCGCCAGCAGCCAAGGAAGAAGGACAGGGGAGTCTGGAAACACCATATATTTT

j_gene: TRBJ2-2
v_gene: TRBV2
d_gene: -
abundance: -
CDR3aa: CASSVGPTGELFF
CDR3nt: TGTGCCAGCAGTGTTGGACCCACCGGGGAGCTGTTTTTT

j_gene: TRBJ2-3
v_gene: TRBV5-1
d_gene: -
abundance: -
CDR3aa: CASSPYPAGTDTQYF
CDR3nt: TGCGCCAGCAGCCCTTACCCAGCGGGCACAGATACGCAGTATTTT

j_gene: TRBJ1-1
v_gene: TRBV27
d_gene: TRBD1
abundance: -
CDR3aa: CASSWATTGTEAFF
CDR3nt: TGTGCCAGCAGCTGGGCGACGACAGGGACTGAAGCTTTCTTT

j_gene: TRBJ2-6
v_gene: TRBV2
d_gene: -
abundance: -
CDR3aa: CASSEDGSGANVLTF
CDR3nt: TGTGCCAGCAGTGAAGACGGGAGTGGGGCCAACGTCCTGACTTTC

j_gene: TRBJ1-6
v_gene: TRBV9
d_gene: TRBD1
abundance: few
CDR3aa: CASSGGQNNSPLHF
CDR3nt: TGTGCCAGCAGCGGGGGACAGAATAATTCACCCCTCCACTTT

j_gene: TRBJ2-3
v_gene: TRBV30
d_gene: TRBD1
abundance: -
CDR3aa: CAWGGQGMNTQYF
CDR3nt: TGTGCCTGGGGGGGACAGGGTATGAATACGCAGTATTTT

j_gene: TRBJ1-4
v_gene: TRBV6-5
d_gene: -
abundance: -
CDR3aa: CASARSANEKLFF
CDR3nt: TGTGCCAGCGCTAGGTCGGCTAATGAAAAACTGTTTTTT

j_gene: TRBJ1-6
v_gene: TRBV5-1
d_gene: -
abundance: -
CDR3aa: CASSPDPSSPLHF
CDR3nt: TGCGCCAGCAGCCCCGATCCCAGTTCACCCCTCCACTTT

j_gene: TRBJ1-1
v_gene: TRBV5-1
d_gene: TRBD1
abundance: -
CDR3aa: CASSLDPGTGNTEAFF
CDR3nt: TGCGCCAGCAGCTTGGATCCCGGGACAGGGAACACTGAAGCTTTCTTT

j_gene: TRBJ1-4
v_gene: TRBV5-1
d_gene: -
abundance: -
CDR3aa: CASSLGGVPTNEKLFF
CDR3nt: TGCGCCAGCAGCTTGGGAGGGGTCCCAACTAATGAAAAACTGTTTTTT

j_gene: TRBJ2-2
v_gene: TRBV9
d_gene: TRBD2
abundance: -
CDR3aa: CASSVSGGRTGELFF
CDR3nt: TGTGCCAGCAGCGTTAGCGGGGGGCGAACCGGGGAGCTGTTTTTT

j_gene: TRBJ2-1
v_gene: TRBV5-6
d_gene: -
abundance: -
CDR3aa: CASTPTGLLGQFF
CDR3nt: TGTGCCAGCACACCGACAGGACTCTTGGGGCAGTTCTTC

j_gene: TRBJ1-2
v_gene: TRBV5-1
d_gene: -
abundance: -
CDR3aa: CASSLGDPTYGYTF
CDR3nt: TGCGCCAGCAGCTTGGGGGACCCAACCTATGGCTACACCTTC

j_gene: TRBJ1-1
v_gene: TRBV2
d_gene: TRBD1
abundance: -
CDR3aa: CASREQGTNTEAFF
CDR3nt: TGTGCCAGCAGAGAACAGGGGACCAACACTGAAGCTTTCTTT

j_gene: TRBJ2-5
v_gene: TRBV7-9
d_gene: TRBD2
abundance: -
CDR3aa: CASSSGLAGARQETQYF
CDR3nt: TGTGCCAGCAGCTCAGGACTAGCGGGGGCCCGTCAAGAGACCCAGTACTTC

j_gene: TRBJ1-2
v_gene: TRBV6-1
d_gene: -
abundance: once
CDR3aa: CASSGGHNYGYTF
CDR3nt: TGTGCCAGCAGTGGCGGACACAACTATGGCTACACCTTC